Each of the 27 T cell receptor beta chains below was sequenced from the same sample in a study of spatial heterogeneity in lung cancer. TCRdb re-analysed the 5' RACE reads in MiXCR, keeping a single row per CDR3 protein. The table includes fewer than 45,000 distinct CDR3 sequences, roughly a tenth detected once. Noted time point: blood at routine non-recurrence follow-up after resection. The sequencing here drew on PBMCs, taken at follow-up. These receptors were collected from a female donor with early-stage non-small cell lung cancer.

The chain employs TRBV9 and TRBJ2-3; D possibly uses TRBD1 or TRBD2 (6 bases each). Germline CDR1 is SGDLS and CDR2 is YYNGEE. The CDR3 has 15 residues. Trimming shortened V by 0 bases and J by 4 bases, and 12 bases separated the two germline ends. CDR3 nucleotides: TGTGCCAGCAGCGTAGGGGGGGCCAGGGCAGATACGCAGTATTTT. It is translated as CASSVGGARADTQYF.

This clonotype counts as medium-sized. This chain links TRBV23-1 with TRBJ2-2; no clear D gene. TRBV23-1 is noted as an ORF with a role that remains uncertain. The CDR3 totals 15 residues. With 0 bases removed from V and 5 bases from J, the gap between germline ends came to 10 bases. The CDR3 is CASSQSAGVTGELFF. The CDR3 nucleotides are TGCGCCAGCAGTCAATCTGCAGGTGTAACCGGGGAGCTGTTTTTT.

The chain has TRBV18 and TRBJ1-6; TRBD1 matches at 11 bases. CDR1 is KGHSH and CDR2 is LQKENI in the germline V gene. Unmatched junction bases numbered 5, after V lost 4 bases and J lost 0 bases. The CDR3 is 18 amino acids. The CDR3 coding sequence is TGTGCCAGCTCACGTGGACAGGGGGCGAGCTCCTATAATTCACCCCTCCACTTT. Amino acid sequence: CASSRGQGASSYNSPLHF.

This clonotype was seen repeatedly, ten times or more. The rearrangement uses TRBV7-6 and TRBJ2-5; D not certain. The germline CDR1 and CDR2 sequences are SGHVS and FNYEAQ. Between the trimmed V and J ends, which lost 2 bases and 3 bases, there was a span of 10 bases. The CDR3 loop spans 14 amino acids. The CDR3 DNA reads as TGTGCCAGCAGCTTAATTGGGCAGAAAGAGACCCAGTACTTC. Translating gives CASSLIGQKETQYF.

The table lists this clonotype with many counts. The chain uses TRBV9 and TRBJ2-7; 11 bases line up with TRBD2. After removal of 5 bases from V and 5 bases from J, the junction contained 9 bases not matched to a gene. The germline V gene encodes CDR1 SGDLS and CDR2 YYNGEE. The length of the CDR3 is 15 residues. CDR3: CASSFNPGLADEQYF. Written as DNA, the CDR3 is TGTGCCAGCAGTTTTAACCCGGGACTAGCGGACGAGCAGTACTTC. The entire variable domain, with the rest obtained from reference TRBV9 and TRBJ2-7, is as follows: DSGVTQTPKHLITATGQRVTLRCSPRSGDLSVYWYQQSLDQGLQFLIQYYNGEERAKGNILERFSAQQFPDLHSELNLSSLELGDSALYFCASSFNPGLADEQYFGPGTRLTVT.

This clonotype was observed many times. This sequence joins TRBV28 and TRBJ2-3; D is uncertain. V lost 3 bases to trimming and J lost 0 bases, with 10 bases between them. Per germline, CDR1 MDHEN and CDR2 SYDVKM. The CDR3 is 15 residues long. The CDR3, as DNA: TGTGCCAGCAGTTTCTCTGAAGGGAGCACAGATACGCAGTATTTT. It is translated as CASSFSEGSTDTQYF.

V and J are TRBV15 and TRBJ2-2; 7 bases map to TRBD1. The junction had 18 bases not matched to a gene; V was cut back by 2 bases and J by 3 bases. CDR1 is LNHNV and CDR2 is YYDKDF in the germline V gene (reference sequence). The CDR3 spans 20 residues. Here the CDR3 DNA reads TGTGCCACCAGCAGACTCCTTGAGGGGGCTAGAAGGTCTTACACCGGGGAGCTGTTTTTT. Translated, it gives CATSRLLEGARRSYTGELFF.

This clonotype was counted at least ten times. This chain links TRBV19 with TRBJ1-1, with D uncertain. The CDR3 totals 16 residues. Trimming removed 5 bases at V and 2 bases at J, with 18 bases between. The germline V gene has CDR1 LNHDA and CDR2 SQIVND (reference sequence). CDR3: CASSPSGVRPNTEAFF. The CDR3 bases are TGTGCCAGTAGTCCCAGTGGGGTCCGGCCTAACACTGAAGCTTTCTTT.

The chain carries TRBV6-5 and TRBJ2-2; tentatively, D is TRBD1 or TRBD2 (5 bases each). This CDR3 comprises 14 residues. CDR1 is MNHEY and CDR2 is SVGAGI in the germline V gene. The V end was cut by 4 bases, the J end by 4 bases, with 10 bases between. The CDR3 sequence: CASSFGGTTGELFF. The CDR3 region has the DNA TGTGCCAGCAGTTTTGGGGGAACCACCGGGGAGCTGTTTTTT.

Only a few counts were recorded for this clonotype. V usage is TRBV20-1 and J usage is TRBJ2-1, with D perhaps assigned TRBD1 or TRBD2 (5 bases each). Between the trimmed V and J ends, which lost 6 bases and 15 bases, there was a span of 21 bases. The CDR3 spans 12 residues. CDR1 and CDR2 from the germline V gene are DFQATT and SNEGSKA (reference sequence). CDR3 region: CSAAAGAEGRFF. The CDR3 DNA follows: TGCAGTGCCGCCGCCGGGGCAGAGGGGCGGTTCTTC.

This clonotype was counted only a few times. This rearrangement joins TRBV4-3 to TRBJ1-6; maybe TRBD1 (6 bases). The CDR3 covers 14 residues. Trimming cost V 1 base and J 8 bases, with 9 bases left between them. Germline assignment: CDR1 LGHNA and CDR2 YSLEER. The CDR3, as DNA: TGCGCCAGCAGCCAAGCGGCAGGGGATTCACCCCTCCACTTT. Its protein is CASSQAAGDSPLHF.

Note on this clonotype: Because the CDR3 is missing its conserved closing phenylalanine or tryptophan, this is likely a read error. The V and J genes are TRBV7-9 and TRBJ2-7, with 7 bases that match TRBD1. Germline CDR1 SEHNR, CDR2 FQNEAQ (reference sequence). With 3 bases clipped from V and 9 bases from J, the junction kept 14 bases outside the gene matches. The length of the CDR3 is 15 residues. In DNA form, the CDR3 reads TGTGCCAGCAGCTTGAGTACAGGGGCCTGGGACGTGCAGTACTCC. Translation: CASSLSTGAWDVQYS.

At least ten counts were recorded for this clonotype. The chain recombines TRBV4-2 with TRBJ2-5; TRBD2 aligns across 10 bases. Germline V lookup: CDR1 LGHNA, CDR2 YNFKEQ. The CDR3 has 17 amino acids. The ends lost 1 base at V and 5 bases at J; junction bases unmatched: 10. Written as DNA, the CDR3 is TGTGCCAGCAGCCAAGCACAGCGGGGGGGCGAAGGTGAGACCCAGTACTTC. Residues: CASSQAQRGGEGETQYF.

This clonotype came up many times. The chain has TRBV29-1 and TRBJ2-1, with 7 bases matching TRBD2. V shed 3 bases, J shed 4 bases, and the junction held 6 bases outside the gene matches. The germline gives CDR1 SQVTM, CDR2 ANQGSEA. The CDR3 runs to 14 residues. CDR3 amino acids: CSVDLAGVYNEQFF. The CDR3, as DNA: TGCAGCGTTGACTTGGCGGGGGTATACAATGAGCAGTTCTTC.

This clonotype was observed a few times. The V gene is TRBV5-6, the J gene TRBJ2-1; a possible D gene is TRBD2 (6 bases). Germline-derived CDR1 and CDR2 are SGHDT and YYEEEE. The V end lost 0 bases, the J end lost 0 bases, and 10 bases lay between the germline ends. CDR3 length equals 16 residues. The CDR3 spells CASSLEAGSSYNEQFF. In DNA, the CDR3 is TGTGCCAGCAGCTTGGAGGCCGGGAGCTCCTACAATGAGCAGTTCTTC.

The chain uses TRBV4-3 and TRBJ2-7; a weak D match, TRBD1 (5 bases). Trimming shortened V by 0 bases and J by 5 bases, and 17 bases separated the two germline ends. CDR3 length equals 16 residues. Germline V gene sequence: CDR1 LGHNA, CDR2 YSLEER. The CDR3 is CASSQEPGPRADEQYF. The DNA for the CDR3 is TGCGCCAGCAGCCAAGAACCCGGGCCCAGGGCCGACGAGCAGTACTTC.

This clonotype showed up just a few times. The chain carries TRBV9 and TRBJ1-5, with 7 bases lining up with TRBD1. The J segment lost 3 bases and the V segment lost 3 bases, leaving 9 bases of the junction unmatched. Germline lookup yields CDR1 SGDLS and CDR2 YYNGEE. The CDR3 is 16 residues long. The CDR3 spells CASSAGGGVDNQPQHF. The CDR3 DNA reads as TGTGCCAGCAGCGCAGGGGGAGGGGTAGACAATCAGCCCCAGCATTTT.

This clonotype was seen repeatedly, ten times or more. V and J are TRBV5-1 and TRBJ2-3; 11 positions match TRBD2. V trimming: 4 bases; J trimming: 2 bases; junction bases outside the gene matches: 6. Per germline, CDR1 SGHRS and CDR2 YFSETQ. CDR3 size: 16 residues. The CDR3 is CASSAIAGGHTDTQYF. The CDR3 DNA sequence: TGCGCCAGCAGCGCAATAGCGGGGGGGCACACAGATACGCAGTATTTT.

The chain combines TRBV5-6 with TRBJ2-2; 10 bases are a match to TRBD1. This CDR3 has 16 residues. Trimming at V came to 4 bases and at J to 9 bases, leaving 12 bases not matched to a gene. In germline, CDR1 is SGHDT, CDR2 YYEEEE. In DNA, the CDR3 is TGTGCCAGCAGCCGGACAGGGGGGACGAGGAGGAGGGAGCTGTTTTTT. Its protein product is CASSRTGGTRRRELFF.

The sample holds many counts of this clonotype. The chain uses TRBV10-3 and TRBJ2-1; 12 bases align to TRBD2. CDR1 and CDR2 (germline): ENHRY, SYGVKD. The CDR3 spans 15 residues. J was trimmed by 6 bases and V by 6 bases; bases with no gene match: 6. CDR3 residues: CAIRKQLAGGNEQFF. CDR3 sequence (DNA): TGTGCCATCAGAAAACAACTAGCGGGGGGCAATGAGCAGTTCTTC.

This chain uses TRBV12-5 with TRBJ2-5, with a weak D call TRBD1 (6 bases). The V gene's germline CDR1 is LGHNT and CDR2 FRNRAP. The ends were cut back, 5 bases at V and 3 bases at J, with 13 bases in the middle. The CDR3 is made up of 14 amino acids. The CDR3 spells CASGLFSGEETQYF. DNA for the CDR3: TGTGCTAGTGGTCTATTCTCAGGGGAAGAGACCCAGTACTTC.

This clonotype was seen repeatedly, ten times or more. This CDR3 is CASSLVTGDFYEQYF. The CDR3 DNA reads TGTGCCAGCAGCTTAGTCACAGGAGATTTCTACGAGCAGTACTTC. The chain carries TRBV7-9 and TRBJ2-7; D might be TRBD1 (5 bases). CDR1 SEHNR and CDR2 FQNEAQ come from the germline V gene (reference sequence). CDR3 length: 15 amino acids. V lost 1 base and J lost 3, with 13 bases in between.

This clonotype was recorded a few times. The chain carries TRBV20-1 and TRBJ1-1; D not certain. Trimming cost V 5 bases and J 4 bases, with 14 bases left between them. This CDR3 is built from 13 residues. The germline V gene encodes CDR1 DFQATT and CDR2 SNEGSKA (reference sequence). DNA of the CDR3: TGCAGTGCTGACCTCAAAACGGGCACTGAAGCTTTCTTT. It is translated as CSADLKTGTEAFF.

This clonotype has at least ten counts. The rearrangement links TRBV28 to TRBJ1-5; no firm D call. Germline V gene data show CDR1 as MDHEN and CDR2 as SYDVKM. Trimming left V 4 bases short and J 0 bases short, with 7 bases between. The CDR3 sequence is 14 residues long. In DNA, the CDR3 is TGTGCCAGCAGTTCATCTTATAGCAATCAGCCCCAGCATTTT. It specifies CASSSSYSNQPQHF.

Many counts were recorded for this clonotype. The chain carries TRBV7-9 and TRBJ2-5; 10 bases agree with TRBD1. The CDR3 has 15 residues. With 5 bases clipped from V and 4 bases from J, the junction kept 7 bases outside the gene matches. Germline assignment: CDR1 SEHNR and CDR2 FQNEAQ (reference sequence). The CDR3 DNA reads TGTGCCAGCAGCGCTAGCAGGACAGGGGGAGAGACCCAGTACTTC. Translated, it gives CASSASRTGGETQYF.

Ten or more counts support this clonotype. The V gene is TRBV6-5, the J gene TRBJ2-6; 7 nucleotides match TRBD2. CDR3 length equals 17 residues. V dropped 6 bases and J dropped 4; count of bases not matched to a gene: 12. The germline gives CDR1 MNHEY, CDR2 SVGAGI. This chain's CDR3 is CASSEPSRGFGANVLTF. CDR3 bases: TGTGCCAGCAGCGAGCCCTCGCGGGGGTTCGGGGCCAACGTCCTGACTTTC.

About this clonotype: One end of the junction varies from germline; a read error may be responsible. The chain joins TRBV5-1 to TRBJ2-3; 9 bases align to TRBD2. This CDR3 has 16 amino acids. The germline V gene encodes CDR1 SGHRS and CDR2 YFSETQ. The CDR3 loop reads CVSTPVTSGRTDTQYF. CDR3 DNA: TGCGTCAGCACCCCCGTGACTAGCGGACGCACAGATACGCAGTATTTT.